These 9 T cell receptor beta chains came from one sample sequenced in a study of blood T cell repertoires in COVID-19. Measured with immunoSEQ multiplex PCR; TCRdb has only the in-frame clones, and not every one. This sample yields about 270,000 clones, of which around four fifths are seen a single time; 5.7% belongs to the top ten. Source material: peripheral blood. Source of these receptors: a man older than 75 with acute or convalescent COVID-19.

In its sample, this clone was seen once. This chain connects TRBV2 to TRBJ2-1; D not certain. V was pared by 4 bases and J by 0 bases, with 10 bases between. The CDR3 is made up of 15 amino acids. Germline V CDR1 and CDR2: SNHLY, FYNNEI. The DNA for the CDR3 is TGTGCCAGCAGTGTTGGTTTGAGCTCCTACAATGAGCAGTTCTTC. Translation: CASSVGLSSYNEQFF.

The CDR3 DNA reads TGTGCCAGTAGTATCGGAACAGGGGGTAGATATAGCAATCAGCCCCAGCATTTT. Its protein product is CASSIGTGGRYSNQPQHF. The chain links TRBV19 to TRBJ1-5, with 8 bases aligning to TRBD1. Germline lookup yields CDR1 LNHDA and CDR2 SQIVND (reference sequence). CDR3 length: 18 amino acids. V gave up 3 bases and J gave up 0 bases; unmatched junction bases: 10. The full variable domain, rest sourced from reference TRBV19 and TRBJ1-5, is DGGITQSPKYLFRKEGQNVTLSCEQNLNHDAMYWYRQDPGQGLRLIYYSQIVNDFQKGDIAEGYSVSREKKESFPLTVTSAQKNPTAFYLCASSIGTGGRYSNQPQHFGDGTRLSIL.

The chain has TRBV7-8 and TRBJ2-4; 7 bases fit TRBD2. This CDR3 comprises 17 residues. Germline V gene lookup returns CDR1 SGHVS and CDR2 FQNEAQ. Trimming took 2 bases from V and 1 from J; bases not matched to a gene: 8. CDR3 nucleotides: TGTGCCAGCAGCTTATATCCGCGGGAGTTCGCCAAAAACATTCAGTACTTC. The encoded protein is CASSLYPREFAKNIQYF.

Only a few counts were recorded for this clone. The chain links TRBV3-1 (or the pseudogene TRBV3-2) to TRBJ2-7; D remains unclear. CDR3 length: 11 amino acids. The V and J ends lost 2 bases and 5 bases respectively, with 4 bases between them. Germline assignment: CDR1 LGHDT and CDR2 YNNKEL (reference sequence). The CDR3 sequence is CASSQLHEQYF. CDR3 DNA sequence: TGTGCCAGCAGCCAACTTCACGAGCAGTACTTC.

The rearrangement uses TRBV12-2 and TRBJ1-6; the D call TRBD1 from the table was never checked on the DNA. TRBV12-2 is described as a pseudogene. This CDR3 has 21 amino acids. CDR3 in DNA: TGTGCAAGTCGCTTAGATTGGGAAAGGGGAAGGCGCTCAGGCCATAATTCACCCCTCCACTTT. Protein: CASRLDWERGRRSGHNSPLHF.

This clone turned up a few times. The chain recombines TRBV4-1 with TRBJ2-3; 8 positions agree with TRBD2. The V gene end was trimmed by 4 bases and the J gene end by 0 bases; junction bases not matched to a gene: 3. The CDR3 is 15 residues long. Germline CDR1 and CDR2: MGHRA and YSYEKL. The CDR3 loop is CASSRTGGSTDTQYF. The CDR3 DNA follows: TGCGCCAGCAGCCGGACGGGAGGGAGCACAGATACGCAGTATTTT.

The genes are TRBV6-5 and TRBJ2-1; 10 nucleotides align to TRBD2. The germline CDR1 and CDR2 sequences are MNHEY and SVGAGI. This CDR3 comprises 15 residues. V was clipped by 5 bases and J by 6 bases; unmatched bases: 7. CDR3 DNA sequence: TGTGCCAGCAGTCGACTAGCGGGTGATGGCAATGAGCAGTTCTTC. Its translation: CASSRLAGDGNEQFF.

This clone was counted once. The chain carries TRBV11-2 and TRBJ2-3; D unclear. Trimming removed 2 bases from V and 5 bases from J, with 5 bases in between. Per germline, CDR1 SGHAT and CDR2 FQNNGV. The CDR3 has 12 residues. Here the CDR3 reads CASSLYLDTQYF. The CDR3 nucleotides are TGTGCCAGCAGCTTATATTTAGATACGCAGTATTTT.

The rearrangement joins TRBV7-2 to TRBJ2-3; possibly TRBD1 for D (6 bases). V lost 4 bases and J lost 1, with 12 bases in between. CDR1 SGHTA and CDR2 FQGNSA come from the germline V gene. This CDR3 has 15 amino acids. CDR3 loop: CASSSGQTRTDTQYF. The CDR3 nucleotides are TGTGCCAGCAGCTCCGGACAGACTCGCACAGATACGCAGTATTTT.